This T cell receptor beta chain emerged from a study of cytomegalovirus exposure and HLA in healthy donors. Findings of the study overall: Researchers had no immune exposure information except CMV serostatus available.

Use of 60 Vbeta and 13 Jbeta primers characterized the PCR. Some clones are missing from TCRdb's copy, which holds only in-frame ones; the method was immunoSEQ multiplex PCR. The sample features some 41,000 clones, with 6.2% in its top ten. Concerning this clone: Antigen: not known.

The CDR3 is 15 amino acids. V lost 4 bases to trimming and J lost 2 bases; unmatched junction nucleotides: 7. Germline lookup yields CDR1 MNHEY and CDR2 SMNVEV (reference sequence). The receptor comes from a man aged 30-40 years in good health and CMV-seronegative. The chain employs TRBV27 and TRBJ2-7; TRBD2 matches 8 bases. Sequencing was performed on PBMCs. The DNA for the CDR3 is TGTGCCAGCAGTTCGCGGGGGGTCTTTGCCTACGAGCAGTACTTC. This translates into CASSSRGVFAYEQYF.